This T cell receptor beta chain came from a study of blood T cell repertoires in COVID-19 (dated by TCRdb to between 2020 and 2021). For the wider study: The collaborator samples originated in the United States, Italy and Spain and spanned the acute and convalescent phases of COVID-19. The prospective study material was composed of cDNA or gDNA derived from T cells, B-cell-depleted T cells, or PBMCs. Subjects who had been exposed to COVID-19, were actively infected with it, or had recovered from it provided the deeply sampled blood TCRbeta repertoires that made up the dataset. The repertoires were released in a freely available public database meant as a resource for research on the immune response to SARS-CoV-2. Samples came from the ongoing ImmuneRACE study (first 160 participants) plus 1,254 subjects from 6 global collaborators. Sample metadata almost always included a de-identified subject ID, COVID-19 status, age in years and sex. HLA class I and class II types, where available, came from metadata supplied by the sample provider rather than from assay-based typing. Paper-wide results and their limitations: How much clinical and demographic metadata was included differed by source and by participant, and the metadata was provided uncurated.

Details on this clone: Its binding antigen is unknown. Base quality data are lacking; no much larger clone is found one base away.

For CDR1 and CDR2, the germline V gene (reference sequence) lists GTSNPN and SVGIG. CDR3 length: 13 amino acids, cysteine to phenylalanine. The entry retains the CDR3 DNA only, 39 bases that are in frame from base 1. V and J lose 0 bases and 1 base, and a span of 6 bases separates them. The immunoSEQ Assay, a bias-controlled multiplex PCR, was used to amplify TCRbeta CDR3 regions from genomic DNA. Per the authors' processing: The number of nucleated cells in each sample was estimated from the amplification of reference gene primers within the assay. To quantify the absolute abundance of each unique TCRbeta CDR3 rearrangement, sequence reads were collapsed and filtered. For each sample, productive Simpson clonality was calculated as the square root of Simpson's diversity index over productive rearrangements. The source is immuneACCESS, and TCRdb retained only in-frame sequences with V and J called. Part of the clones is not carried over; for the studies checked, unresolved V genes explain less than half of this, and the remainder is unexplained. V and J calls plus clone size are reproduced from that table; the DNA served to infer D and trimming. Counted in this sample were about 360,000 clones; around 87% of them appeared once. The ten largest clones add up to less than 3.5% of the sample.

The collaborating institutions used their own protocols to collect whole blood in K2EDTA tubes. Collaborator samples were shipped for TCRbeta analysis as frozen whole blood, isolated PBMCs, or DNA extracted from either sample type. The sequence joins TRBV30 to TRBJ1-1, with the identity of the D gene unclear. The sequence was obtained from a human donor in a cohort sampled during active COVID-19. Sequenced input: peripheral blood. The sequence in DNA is TGTGCCTGGAGTGTACTTACGAACACTGAAGCTTTCTTT. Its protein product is CAWSVLTNTEAFF.